These T cell receptor beta chains were read from a single sample in a study of cytomegalovirus exposure and HLA in healthy donors. The table came from immunoSEQ multiplex PCR; TCRdb's copy has only in-frame clones and leaves some out. The sample includes 100,000 to 150,000 clones, about 81% of them seen just once. The sequenced material came from PBMCs. These receptors all stem from a young woman in good health and CMV-seronegative. The CDR3 runs from the conserved cysteine through the conserved F or W. D genes are given only for firm matches. Clone size is not always given. Where it is, it says once, few, many or a class for expanded clones.

J gene: TRBJ1-1; clone size: once; V gene: TRBV29-1; D gene: TRBD1; CDR3 DNA: TGCAGCGTTCAACAGGGGGCGAGGACTGAAGCTTTCTTT; CDR3 protein: CSVQQGARTEAFF
J gene: TRBJ2-5; clone size: -; V gene: TRBV7-9; D gene: -; CDR3 DNA: TGTGCCAGCACCCCGGGGGAGGAGACCCAGTACTTC; CDR3 protein: CASTPGEETQYF
J gene: TRBJ2-1; clone size: -; V gene: TRBV5-4; D gene: -; CDR3 DNA: TGTGCCAGCAGCTTGGGTGGGGCGCTGGATGAGCAGTTCTTC; CDR3 protein: CASSLGGALDEQFF
J gene: TRBJ2-3; clone size: -; V gene: TRBV28; D gene: -; CDR3 DNA: TGTGCCAGCAGAATAGCGGCAGATACGCAGTATTTT; CDR3 protein: CASRIAADTQYF
J gene: TRBJ2-5; clone size: -; V gene: TRBV7-9; D gene: -; CDR3 DNA: TGTGCCAGCGAGGTCCGGGGTGGGCGGCGGGGTACCGGGGAGACCCAGTACTTC; CDR3 protein: CASEVRGGRRGTGETQYF
J gene: TRBJ1-5; clone size: -; V gene: TRBV18; D gene: TRBD1; CDR3 DNA: TGTGCCAGCTCCCTAGGACAGGGGGACAATCAGCCCCAGCATTTT; CDR3 protein: CASSLGQGDNQPQHF
J gene: TRBJ1-2; clone size: -; V gene: TRBV29-1; D gene: -; CDR3 DNA: TGCAGCGTTCCCTCGGAGGGTGACTATGGCTACACCTTC; CDR3 protein: CSVPSEGDYGYTF
J gene: TRBJ1-4; clone size: -; V gene: TRBV4-3; D gene: -; CDR3 DNA: TGCGCCAGCAGCCAAGGGCAGGGTAATGAAAAACTGTTTTTT; CDR3 protein: CASSQGQGNEKLFF
J gene: TRBJ1-5; clone size: -; V gene: TRBV4-1; D gene: -; CDR3 DNA: TGCGCCAGCAGCCCTACCTCGTGGAGTTTAGGACAGCCCCAGCATTTT; CDR3 protein: CASSPTSWSLGQPQHF
J gene: TRBJ1-3; clone size: -; V gene: TRBV28; D gene: TRBD1; CDR3 DNA: TGTGCCAGCAGTCCGGGACAGTCCCCCGGAAACACCATATATTTT; CDR3 protein: CASSPGQSPGNTIYF
J gene: TRBJ1-5; clone size: once; V gene: TRBV4-2; D gene: -; CDR3 DNA: TGTGCCAGCAGCCAAGATTCCGGGGTGTTGACGCCCCAGCATTTT; CDR3 protein: CASSQDSGVLTPQHF
J gene: TRBJ2-1; clone size: -; V gene: TRBV7-2; D gene: TRBD1; CDR3 DNA: TGTGCCAGCAGCGCGCTTGGGGACAGGGTCAATGAGCAGTTCTTC; CDR3 protein: CASSALGDRVNEQFF
J gene: TRBJ1-1; clone size: once; V gene: TRBV9; D gene: -; CDR3 DNA: TGTGCCAGCAGCGTAGTTGGGACAAGGAACACTGAAGCTTTCTTT; CDR3 protein: CASSVVGTRNTEAFF
J gene: TRBJ2-5; clone size: few; V gene: TRBV7-2; D gene: -; CDR3 DNA: TGTGCCAGCAGCTTAGTTGGCGGGATCCAAGAGACCCAGTACTTC; CDR3 protein: CASSLVGGIQETQYF
J gene: TRBJ1-2; clone size: -; V gene: TRBV7-2; D gene: -; CDR3 DNA: TGTGCCAGCAGCCCAGGGTTGGGTGGCTACACCTTC; CDR3 protein: CASSPGLGGYTF
J gene: TRBJ2-6; clone size: -; V gene: TRBV19; D gene: -; CDR3 DNA: TGTGCCAGTAGTATGAAGGAGGCTGGGGCCAACGTCCTGACTTTC; CDR3 protein: CASSMKEAGANVLTF
J gene: TRBJ2-7; clone size: few; V gene: TRBV6-5; D gene: TRBD1; CDR3 DNA: TGTGCCAGCAGAGGGACAGGGAAGGCTTACGAGCAGTACTTC; CDR3 protein: CASRGTGKAYEQYF
J gene: TRBJ2-3; clone size: -; V gene: TRBV18; D gene: -; CDR3 DNA: TGTGCCAGCTCACCCGGGGGACCCCCTCGCACAGATACGCAGTATTTT; CDR3 protein: CASSPGGPPRTDTQYF
J gene: TRBJ1-2; clone size: -; V gene: TRBV19; D gene: -; CDR3 DNA: TGTGCCAGTAGTTTAAGTGGGGGGGTTAACTATGGCTACACCTTC; CDR3 protein: CASSLSGGVNYGYTF
J gene: TRBJ1-1; clone size: few; V gene: TRBV19; D gene: -; CDR3 DNA: TGTGCCAGTAGTATAGCCCCGTCAGAGGGTGAAGCTTTCTTT; CDR3 protein: CASSIAPSEGEAFF
J gene: TRBJ2-7; clone size: -; V gene: TRBV7-2; D gene: TRBD2; CDR3 DNA: TGTGCCAGCAGCTTATCCCCGGCTAGCGGGCGGTACGAGCAGTACTTC; CDR3 protein: CASSLSPASGRYEQYF
J gene: TRBJ1-1; clone size: -; V gene: TRBV4-2; D gene: -; CDR3 DNA: TGTGCCAGCAGAGATACAGGGCTTACAGAAACGAACACTGAAGCTTTCTTT; CDR3 protein: CASRDTGLTETNTEAFF
J gene: TRBJ2-5; clone size: -; V gene: TRBV6-5; D gene: -; CDR3 DNA: TGTGCCAGCAGTTCTAGCGAGGGTGGGGACGGAGAGACCCAGTACTTC; CDR3 protein: CASSSSEGGDGETQYF
J gene: TRBJ1-3; clone size: -; V gene: TRBV11-2; D gene: -; CDR3 DNA: TGTGCCAGCAGCTTGTCCTCCCAATTGAGCTCTGGAAACACCATATATTTT; CDR3 protein: CASSLSSQLSSGNTIYF
J gene: TRBJ2-3; clone size: once; V gene: TRBV7-9; D gene: -; CDR3 DNA: TGTGCCAGCAGCTTACAGGCTACCACAGATACGCAGTATTTT; CDR3 protein: CASSLQATTDTQYF
J gene: TRBJ1-2; clone size: -; V gene: TRBV12-5; D gene: TRBD1; CDR3 DNA: TGTGCTAGTGGCCGGACAGGGATCGGTGGCTACACCTTC; CDR3 protein: CASGRTGIGGYTF
J gene: TRBJ2-2; clone size: -; V gene: TRBV27; D gene: TRBD1; CDR3 DNA: TGTGCCAGCGGACCGAAGACAGGGATCTCCGGGGAGCTGTTTTTT; CDR3 protein: CASGPKTGISGELFF
J gene: TRBJ2-7; clone size: -; V gene: TRBV25-1; D gene: -; CDR3 DNA: TGTGCCAGCAATATGCAGGGCTCCTACGAGCAGTACTTC; CDR3 protein: CASNMQGSYEQYF
J gene: TRBJ2-2; clone size: -; V gene: TRBV25-1; D gene: TRBD1; CDR3 DNA: TGTGCCAGCAGAGAGACAGGGCCCGGGGAGCTGTTTTTT; CDR3 protein: CASRETGPGELFF
J gene: TRBJ2-2; clone size: -; V gene: TRBV9; D gene: -; CDR3 DNA: TGTGCCAGCAGCGTACTTCCCGTCACCGGGGAGCTGTTTTTT; CDR3 protein: CASSVLPVTGELFF
J gene: TRBJ2-6; clone size: -; V gene: TRBV27; D gene: TRBD1; CDR3 DNA: TGTGCCAGCAGGCCAGGGACAGCTGGGGCCAACGTCCTGACTTTC; CDR3 protein: CASRPGTAGANVLTF
J gene: TRBJ2-7; clone size: -; V gene: TRBV28; D gene: -; CDR3 DNA: TGTGCCAGCAGCCCGGGAGATGGCTACGAGCAGTACTTC; CDR3 protein: CASSPGDGYEQYF
J gene: TRBJ1-1; clone size: -; V gene: TRBV7-9; D gene: -; CDR3 DNA: TGTGCCAGCAGCTCTACAGGAGAGAACACTGAAGCTTTCTTT; CDR3 protein: CASSSTGENTEAFF
J gene: TRBJ2-7; clone size: -; V gene: TRBV6-5; D gene: TRBD1; CDR3 DNA: TGTGCCAGCAGTGACGGGACAGGGCACTACGAGCAGTACTTC; CDR3 protein: CASSDGTGHYEQYF
J gene: TRBJ2-7; clone size: -; V gene: TRBV5-8; D gene: TRBD1; CDR3 DNA: TGTGCCAGCAGCTTCTACAGGGGCTCCTACGAGCAGTACTTC; CDR3 protein: CASSFYRGSYEQYF
J gene: TRBJ1-2; clone size: -; V gene: TRBV19; D gene: -; CDR3 DNA: TGTGCCAGCAGGCCGGCTAACTATGGCTACACCTTC; CDR3 protein: CASRPANYGYTF
J gene: TRBJ2-7; clone size: few; V gene: TRBV4-1; D gene: TRBD2; CDR3 DNA: TGCGCCAGCAGCCCTAGCGGTACCTCCTCCTACGAGCAGTACTTC; CDR3 protein: CASSPSGTSSYEQYF
J gene: TRBJ2-7; clone size: few; V gene: TRBV19; D gene: TRBD1; CDR3 DNA: TGTGCCAGTAGTCTGACAGGGAATTTCGAGCAGTACTTC; CDR3 protein: CASSLTGNFEQYF
J gene: TRBJ1-4; clone size: -; V gene: TRBV19; D gene: -; CDR3 DNA: TGTGCCAGTAGTGGCGACAGACCTAATGAAAAACTGTTTTTT; CDR3 protein: CASSGDRPNEKLFF
J gene: TRBJ1-1; clone size: -; V gene: TRBV5-6; D gene: -; CDR3 DNA: TGTGCCAGCAGCTTGTTCCTCCTGAACACTGAAGCTTTCTTT; CDR3 protein: CASSLFLLNTEAFF
J gene: TRBJ2-5; clone size: -; V gene: TRBV7-6; D gene: TRBD2; CDR3 DNA: TGTGCCAGCAGACCACTAGCGGTCGTGGAGACCCAGTACTTC; CDR3 protein: CASRPLAVVETQYF
J gene: TRBJ2-6; clone size: -; V gene: TRBV7-9; D gene: TRBD1; CDR3 DNA: TGTGCCAGCAGCCTCCGAGGGACAGGGGGGGCCTCTGGGGCCAACGTCCTGACTTTC; CDR3 protein: CASSLRGTGGASGANVLTF
J gene: TRBJ2-2; clone size: -; V gene: TRBV5-1; D gene: TRBD1; CDR3 DNA: TGCGCCAGCAGCTCCTGGACAGGGAACATAGTCGGGGAGCTGTTTTTT; CDR3 protein: CASSSWTGNIVGELFF
J gene: TRBJ1-1; clone size: once; V gene: TRBV2; D gene: -; CDR3 DNA: TGTGCCAGCAGCCGAGGAGAGACTGAAGCTTTCTTT; CDR3 protein: CASSRGETEAFF
J gene: TRBJ1-1; clone size: -; V gene: TRBV2; D gene: -; CDR3 DNA: TGTGCCAGCAGAGCCAAATTAATACAGGGTAGGAGGGCTTTCTTT; CDR3 protein: CASRAKLIQGRRAFF
J gene: TRBJ1-2; clone size: few; V gene: TRBV6-5; D gene: TRBD1; CDR3 DNA: TGTGCCAGCAGTTACTCGATGACAGGGGGACACTATGGCTACACCTTC; CDR3 protein: CASSYSMTGGHYGYTF
J gene: TRBJ2-1; clone size: -; V gene: TRBV2; D gene: TRBD2; CDR3 DNA: TGTGCCAGCAGGGTAACTAGCGGGGTTTACAATGAGCAGTTCTTC; CDR3 protein: CASRVTSGVYNEQFF
J gene: TRBJ2-7; clone size: -; V gene: TRBV6-1; D gene: TRBD1; CDR3 DNA: TGTGCCAGCAGTGAAGGGTTTCGACCAAACAGGGGGTATGATCGGGAGCAGTACTTC; CDR3 protein: CASSEGFRPNRGYDREQYF
J gene: TRBJ2-7; clone size: -; V gene: TRBV7-9; D gene: TRBD1; CDR3 DNA: TGTGCCAGCAGCGGAACCGGGACAGGGGTGACCTACGAGCAGTACTTC; CDR3 protein: CASSGTGTGVTYEQYF
J gene: TRBJ1-6; clone size: -; V gene: TRBV4-1; D gene: -; CDR3 DNA: TGCGCCAGCAGCCAAGGAGGTAGACCCCTCCACTTT; CDR3 protein: CASSQGGRPLHF
J gene: TRBJ1-1; clone size: -; V gene: TRBV6-5; D gene: -; CDR3 DNA: TGTGCCAGCGGGAGCCTGCCGAACACTGAAGCTTTCTTT; CDR3 protein: CASGSLPNTEAFF
J gene: TRBJ1-6; clone size: -; V gene: TRBV30; D gene: TRBD1; CDR3 DNA: TGTGCCCGAAGGGACAGGCCCAATTCACCCCTCCACTTT; CDR3 protein: CARRDRPNSPLHF
J gene: TRBJ2-5; clone size: few; V gene: TRBV7-2; D gene: TRBD2; CDR3 DNA: TGTGCCAGCAGCGCCTGGGGGGGGACGCAAGAGACCCAGTACTTC; CDR3 protein: CASSAWGGTQETQYF
J gene: TRBJ2-3; clone size: -; V gene: TRBV6-5; D gene: TRBD2; CDR3 DNA: TGTGCCAGCAGTCAGACTCCTAGCGGGAGATCTCCGATGTATTTT; CDR3 protein: CASSQTPSGRSPMYF
J gene: TRBJ2-3; clone size: -; V gene: TRBV15; D gene: -; CDR3 DNA: TGTGCCACCAGCAGAGGGGCCACAGATACGCAGTATTTT; CDR3 protein: CATSRGATDTQYF
J gene: TRBJ1-2; clone size: few; V gene: TRBV5-5; D gene: TRBD1; CDR3 DNA: TGTGCCAGCAGCGTGGGACAGTTTTCGTACACCTTC; CDR3 protein: CASSVGQFSYTF